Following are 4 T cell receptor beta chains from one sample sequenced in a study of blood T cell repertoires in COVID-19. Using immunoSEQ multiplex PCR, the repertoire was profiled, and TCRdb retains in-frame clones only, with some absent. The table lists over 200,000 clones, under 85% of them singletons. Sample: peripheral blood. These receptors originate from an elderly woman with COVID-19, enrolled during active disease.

CDR3 in amino acids: CASSQGTGSGSPLHF. The CDR3 DNA reads TGTGCCAGCAGCCAAGGGACAGGGTCGGGTTCACCCCTCCACTTT. The chain carries TRBV14 and TRBJ1-6, with 8 positions matching TRBD1. V shed 1 base and J 9 bases; nucleotides not matched to a gene: 5. From germline, CDR1 is SGHDN and CDR2 FVKESK. This CDR3 is built from 15 residues.

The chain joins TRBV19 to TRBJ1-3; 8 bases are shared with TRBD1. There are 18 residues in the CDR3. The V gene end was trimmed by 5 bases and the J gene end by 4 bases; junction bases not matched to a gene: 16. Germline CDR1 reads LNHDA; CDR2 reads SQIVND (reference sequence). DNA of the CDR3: TGTGCCAGTAGTCCCTGGACAGGGACGATAATGATGGGAAACACCATATATTTT. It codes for CASSPWTGTIMMGNTIYF.

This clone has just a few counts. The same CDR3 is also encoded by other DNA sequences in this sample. The CDR3 protein is CASSPDSSSYNEQFF. In DNA, the CDR3 is TGCGCCAGCAGCCCGGACTCGAGCTCCTACAATGAGCAGTTCTTC. The V call is TRBV5-1, the J call TRBJ2-1; D perhaps matches TRBD2 (5 bases). Between the trimmed V and J ends, which lost 4 bases and 0 bases, there was a span of 11 bases. Per the germline V gene, CDR1 is SGHRS and CDR2 is YFSETQ. CDR3 length equals 15 residues. The entire variable domain, with the rest obtained from reference TRBV5-1 and TRBJ2-1, is as follows: KAGVTQTPRYLIKTRGQQVTLSCSPISGHRSVSWYQQTPGQGLQFLFEYFSETQRNKGNFPGRFSGRQFSNSRSEMNVSTLELGDSALYLCASSPDSSSYNEQFFGPGTRLTVL.

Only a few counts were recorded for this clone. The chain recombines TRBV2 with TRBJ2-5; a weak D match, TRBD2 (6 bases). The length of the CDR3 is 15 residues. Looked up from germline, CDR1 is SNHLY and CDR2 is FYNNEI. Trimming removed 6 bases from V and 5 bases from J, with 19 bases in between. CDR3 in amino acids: CASRGEEEMVETQYF. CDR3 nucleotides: TGTGCCAGCAGGGGGGAGGAGGAAATGGTGGAGACCCAGTACTTC.